Below are 7 T cell receptor beta chains sequenced from a single sample in a study of T-cell memory formation after mild COVID-19 (dated by TCRdb to about 2021). Library creation used 5' RACE. The sample was run on an Illumina NovaSeq 6000. TCRdb took the public reads, trimmed them with fastp at Q25, ran MiXCR for clone calling and kept in-frame beta chains. Each entry is one CDR3 protein sequence, shown with its most common DNA and genes. In all, the sample holds 150,000 to 200,000 distinct CDR3 sequences, and roughly 18% of those were seen once. Roughly 4.3% of the sample lies in the top ten. Source material: PBMCs or a T cell subset sorted from them (not recorded which). These receptor sequences come from a man in his late teens or twenties who had mild COVID-19 (a few samples of this study predate the infection). The sample titles of this study are shuffled in the database, so cell type and time point are left out; the donor was told from shared clones.

This rearrangement joins TRBV5-6 to TRBJ1-1, with D hard to call. The CDR3 spans 15 residues. Trimming stripped 3 bases from V and 4 bases from J, with 16 bases between. Germline V lookup: CDR1 SGHDT, CDR2 YYEEEE. The CDR3 loop is CASSYGSPLGTEAFF. CDR3 DNA: TGTGCCAGCAGCTACGGCTCCCCCCTGGGCACTGAAGCTTTCTTT.

The chain has TRBV12-3 or TRBV12-4 and TRBJ1-5; no definite D call. Trimming took 5 bases from V and 2 from J, leaving 13 bases between them. CDR3 length: 15 residues. DNA for the CDR3: TGTGCCAGCAGTCCCCTAGGGAAGGGCAATCAGCCCCAGCATTTT. Protein sequence: CASSPLGKGNQPQHF.

This clonotype was seen a few times. The rearrangement joins TRBV20-1 to TRBJ1-2; 9 nucleotides agree with TRBD1. After removal of 3 bases from V and 3 bases from J, the junction contained 2 bases not matched to a gene. CDR3 size: 13 residues. Germline loops: CDR1 DFQATT, CDR2 SNEGSKA (reference sequence). The CDR3 DNA follows: TGCAGTGCTAGGACAGGGGGTCACTATGGCTACACCTTC. Its protein is CSARTGGHYGYTF.

At least ten counts were recorded for this clonotype. V gene TRBV4-2 combines with J gene TRBJ2-7; 7 bases line up with TRBD1. The V segment lost 1 base and the J segment 6 bases; nucleotides outside the gene matches: 9. The germline V gene encodes CDR1 LGHNA and CDR2 YNFKEQ. This CDR3 has 15 residues. Here the CDR3 DNA reads TGTGCCAGCAGCCAAGGAATGAGGGGGCTAGGCGAGCAGTACTTC. As protein: CASSQGMRGLGEQYF.

The chain is built from TRBV6-5 and TRBJ1-6, with D maybe TRBD1 (5 bases). In germline, CDR1 is MNHEY, CDR2 SVGAGI. Deletions cut 6 bases from V and 10 bases from J, with 19 bases between. This CDR3 is built from 15 residues. CDR3 in amino acids: CASRFSGISESPLHF. The DNA for the CDR3 is TGTGCCAGCAGATTCTCAGGGATTTCCGAATCACCCCTCCACTTT.

The J gene is TRBJ1-5, the V gene TRBV5-1, with no clear D. The CDR3 sequence is 15 residues long. The germline CDR1 and CDR2 sequences are SGHRS and YFSETQ. With 0 bases removed from V and 4 bases from J, the gap between germline ends came to 11 bases. The CDR3 sequence: CASSLGEISNQPQHF. The CDR3 DNA reads as TGCGCCAGCAGCTTGGGGGAGATATCGAATCAGCCCCAGCATTTT.

The chain combines TRBV6-5 with TRBJ1-3; D unclear. The germline gives CDR1 MNHEY, CDR2 SVGAGI. The CDR3 is 14 residues long. V was pared by 6 bases and J by 0 bases, with 9 bases between. The CDR3 region has the DNA TGTGCCAGCAGACAAGTCGGCTCTGGAAACACCATATATTTT. Its protein product is CASRQVGSGNTIYF.